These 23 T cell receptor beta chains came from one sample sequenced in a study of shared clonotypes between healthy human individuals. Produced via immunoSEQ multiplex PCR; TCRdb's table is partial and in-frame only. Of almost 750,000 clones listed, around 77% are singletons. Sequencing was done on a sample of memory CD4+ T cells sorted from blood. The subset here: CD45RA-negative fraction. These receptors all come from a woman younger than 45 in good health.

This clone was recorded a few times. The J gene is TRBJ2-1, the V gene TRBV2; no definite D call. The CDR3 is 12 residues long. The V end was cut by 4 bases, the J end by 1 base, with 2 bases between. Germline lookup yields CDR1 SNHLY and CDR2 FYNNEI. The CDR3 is CASSGSYNEQFF. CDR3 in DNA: TGTGCCAGCAGTGGGTCCTACAATGAGCAGTTCTTC.

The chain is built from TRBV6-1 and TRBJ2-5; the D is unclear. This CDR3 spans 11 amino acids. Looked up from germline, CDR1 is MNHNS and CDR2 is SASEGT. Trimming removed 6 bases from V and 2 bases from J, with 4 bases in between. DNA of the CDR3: TGTGCCAGCAGCCCTCAAGAGACCCAGTACTTC. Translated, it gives CASSPQETQYF.

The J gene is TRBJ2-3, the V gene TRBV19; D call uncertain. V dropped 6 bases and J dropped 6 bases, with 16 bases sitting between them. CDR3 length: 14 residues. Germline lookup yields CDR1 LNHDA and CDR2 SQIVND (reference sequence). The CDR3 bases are TGTGCCAGTAGCCCCGCTGGGAACTGGGATACGCAGTATTTT. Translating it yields CASSPAGNWDTQYF.

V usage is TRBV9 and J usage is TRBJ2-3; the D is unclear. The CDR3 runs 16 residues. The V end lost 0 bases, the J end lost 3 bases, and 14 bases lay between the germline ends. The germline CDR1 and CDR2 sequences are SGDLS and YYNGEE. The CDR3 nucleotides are TGTGCCAGCAGCGTAGGTAAAGGGCTGAGGACAGATACGCAGTATTTT. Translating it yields CASSVGKGLRTDTQYF.

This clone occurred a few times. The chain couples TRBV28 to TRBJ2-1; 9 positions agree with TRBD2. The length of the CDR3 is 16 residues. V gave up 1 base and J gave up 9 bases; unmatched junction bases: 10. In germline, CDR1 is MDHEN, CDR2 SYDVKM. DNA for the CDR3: TGTGCCAGCAGTTTATCAGGCGGGAGGGATTTGGGTGAGCAGTTCTTC. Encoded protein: CASSLSGGRDLGEQFF.

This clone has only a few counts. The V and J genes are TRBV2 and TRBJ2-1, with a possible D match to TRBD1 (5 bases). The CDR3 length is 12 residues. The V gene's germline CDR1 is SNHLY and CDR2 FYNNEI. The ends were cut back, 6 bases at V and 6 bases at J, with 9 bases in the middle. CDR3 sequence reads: CASSGQGNEQFF. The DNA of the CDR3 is TGTGCCAGCAGCGGACAAGGCAATGAGCAGTTCTTC.

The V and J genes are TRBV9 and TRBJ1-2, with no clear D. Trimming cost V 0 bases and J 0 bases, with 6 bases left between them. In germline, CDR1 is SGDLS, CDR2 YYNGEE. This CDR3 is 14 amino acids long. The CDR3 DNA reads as TGTGCCAGCAGCGTAGGCGGAACTAACTATGGCTACACCTTC. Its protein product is CASSVGGTNYGYTF.

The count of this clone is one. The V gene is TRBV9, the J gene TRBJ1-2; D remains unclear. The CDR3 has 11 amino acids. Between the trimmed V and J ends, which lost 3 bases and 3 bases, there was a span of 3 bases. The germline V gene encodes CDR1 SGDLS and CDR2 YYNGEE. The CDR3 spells CASSAYYGYTF. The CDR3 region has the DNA TGTGCCAGCAGCGCCTACTATGGCTACACCTTC. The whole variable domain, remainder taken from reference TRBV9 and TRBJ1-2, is DSGVTQTPKHLITATGQRVTLRCSPRSGDLSVYWYQQSLDQGLQFLIQYYNGEERAKGNILERFSAQQFPDLHSELNLSSLELGDSALYFCASSAYYGYTFGSGTRLTVV.

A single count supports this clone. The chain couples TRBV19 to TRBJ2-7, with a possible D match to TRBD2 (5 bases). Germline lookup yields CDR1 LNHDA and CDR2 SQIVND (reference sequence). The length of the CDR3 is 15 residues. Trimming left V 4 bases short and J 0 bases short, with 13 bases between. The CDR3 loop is CASSRTGEHSYEQYF. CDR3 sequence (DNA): TGTGCCAGTAGTAGGACCGGGGAGCACTCCTACGAGCAGTACTTC.

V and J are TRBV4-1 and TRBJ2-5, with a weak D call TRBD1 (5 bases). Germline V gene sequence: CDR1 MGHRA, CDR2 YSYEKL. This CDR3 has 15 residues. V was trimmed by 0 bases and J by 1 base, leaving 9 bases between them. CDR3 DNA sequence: TGCGCCAGCAGCCAAGATGACAGAATCCAAGAGACCCAGTACTTC. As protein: CASSQDDRIQETQYF.

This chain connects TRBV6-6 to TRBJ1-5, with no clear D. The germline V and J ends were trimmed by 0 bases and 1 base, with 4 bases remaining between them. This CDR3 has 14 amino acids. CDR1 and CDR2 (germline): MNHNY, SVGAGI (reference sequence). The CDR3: CASSYSVSNQPQHF. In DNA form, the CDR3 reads TGTGCCAGCAGTTACTCTGTAAGCAATCAGCCCCAGCATTTT.

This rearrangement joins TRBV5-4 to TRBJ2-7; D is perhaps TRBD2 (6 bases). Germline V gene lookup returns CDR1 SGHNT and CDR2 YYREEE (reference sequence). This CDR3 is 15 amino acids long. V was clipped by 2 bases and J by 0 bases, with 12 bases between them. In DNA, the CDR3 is TGTGCCAGCAGCTTCCCGGGACTGAGCTCCTACGAGCAGTACTTC. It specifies CASSFPGLSSYEQYF.

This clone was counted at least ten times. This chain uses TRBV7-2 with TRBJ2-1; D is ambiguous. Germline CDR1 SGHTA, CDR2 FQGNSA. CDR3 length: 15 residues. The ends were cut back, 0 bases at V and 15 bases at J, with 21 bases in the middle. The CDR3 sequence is CASSLAGLESSPLFF. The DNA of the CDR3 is TGTGCCAGCAGCTTAGCAGGTTTGGAGTCGTCCCCCCTGTTCTTC. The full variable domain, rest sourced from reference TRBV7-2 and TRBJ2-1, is GAGVSQSPSNKVTEKGKDVELRCDPISGHTALYWYRQSLGQGLEFLIYFQGNSAPDKSGLPSDRFSAERTGGSVSTLTIQRTQQEDSAVYLCASSLAGLESSPLFFGPGTRLTVL.

CDR3 residues: CASRLPDRCNYGYTF. The CDR3 region has the DNA TGTGCAAGTCGCTTACCCGACAGGTGTAACTATGGCTACACCTTC. The chain joins TRBV12-2 to TRBJ1-2; the tabulated D call, TRBD1, remains unverified against the DNA. TRBV12-2 counts as a pseudogene. CDR3 length: 15 amino acids.

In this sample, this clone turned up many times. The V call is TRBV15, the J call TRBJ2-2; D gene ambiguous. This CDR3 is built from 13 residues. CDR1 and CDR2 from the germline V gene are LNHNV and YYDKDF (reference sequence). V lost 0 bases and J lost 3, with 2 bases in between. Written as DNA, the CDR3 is TGTGCCACCAGCAGAGAGTACACCGGGGAGCTGTTTTTT. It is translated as CATSREYTGELFF.

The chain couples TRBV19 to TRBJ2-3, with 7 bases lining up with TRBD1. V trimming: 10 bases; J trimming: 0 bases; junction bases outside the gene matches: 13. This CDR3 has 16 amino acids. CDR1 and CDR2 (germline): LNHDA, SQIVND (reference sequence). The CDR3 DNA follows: TGTGCCACAAACGCCCGGGGACAGACTAGCACAGATACGCAGTATTTT. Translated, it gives CATNARGQTSTDTQYF.

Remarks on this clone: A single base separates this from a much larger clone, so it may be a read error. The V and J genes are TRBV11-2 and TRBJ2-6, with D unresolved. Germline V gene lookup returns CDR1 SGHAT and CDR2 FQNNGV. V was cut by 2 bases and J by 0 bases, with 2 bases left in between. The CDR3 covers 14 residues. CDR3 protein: CASSLNSGANVLTF. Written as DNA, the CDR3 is TGTGCCAGCAGCTTAAACTCTGGGGCCAACGTCCTGACTTTC.

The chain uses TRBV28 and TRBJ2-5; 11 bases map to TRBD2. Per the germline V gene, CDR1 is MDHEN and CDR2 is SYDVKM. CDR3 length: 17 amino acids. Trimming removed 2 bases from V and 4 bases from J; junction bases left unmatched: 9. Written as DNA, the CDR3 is TGTGCCAGCAGTTTAGGCCTGACTAGCGGGATGACAGAGACCCAGTACTTC. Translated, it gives CASSLGLTSGMTETQYF.

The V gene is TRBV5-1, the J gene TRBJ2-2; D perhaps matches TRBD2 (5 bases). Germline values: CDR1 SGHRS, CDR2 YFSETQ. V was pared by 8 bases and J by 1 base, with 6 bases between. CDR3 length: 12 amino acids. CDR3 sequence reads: CASRENTGELFF. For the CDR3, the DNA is TGCGCCAGTCGGGAGAACACCGGGGAGCTGTTTTTT.

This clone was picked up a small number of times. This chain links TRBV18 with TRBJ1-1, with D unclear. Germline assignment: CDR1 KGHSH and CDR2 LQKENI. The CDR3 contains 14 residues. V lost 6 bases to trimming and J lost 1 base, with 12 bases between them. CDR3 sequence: CASSKGPWNTEAFF. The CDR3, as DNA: TGTGCCAGCTCTAAAGGGCCCTGGAACACTGAAGCTTTCTTT.

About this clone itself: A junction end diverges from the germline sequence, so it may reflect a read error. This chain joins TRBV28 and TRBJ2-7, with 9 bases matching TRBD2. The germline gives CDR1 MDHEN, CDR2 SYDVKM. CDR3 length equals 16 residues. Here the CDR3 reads CASSEGASGTLYGQYF. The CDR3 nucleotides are TGTGCCAGCAGTGAGGGGGCTAGCGGGACCTTATACGGGCAGTACTTC.

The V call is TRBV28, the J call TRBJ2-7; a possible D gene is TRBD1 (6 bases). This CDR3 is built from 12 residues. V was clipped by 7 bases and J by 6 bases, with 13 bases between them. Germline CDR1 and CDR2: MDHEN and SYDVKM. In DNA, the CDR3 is TGTGCCAGCAAGGGGACAAATTCCGAGCAGTACTTC. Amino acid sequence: CASKGTNSEQYF.

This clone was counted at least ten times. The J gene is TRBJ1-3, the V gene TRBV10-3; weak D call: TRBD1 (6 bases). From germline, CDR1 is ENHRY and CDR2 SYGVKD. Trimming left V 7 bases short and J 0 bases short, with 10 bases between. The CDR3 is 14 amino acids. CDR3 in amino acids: CAITGTNSGNTIYF. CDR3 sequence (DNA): TGTGCCATCACGGGGACAAACTCTGGAAACACCATATATTTT.